The 5 T cell receptor beta chains reported below all come from one sample, sequenced in a study of T cell responses to AZD1222 COVID-19 vaccine. Profiling relied on immunoSEQ multiplex PCR, and the TCRdb table lists in-frame clones only, not all of them. The repertoire holds approximately 160,000 clones, around 94% seen once, with approximately 1% in the top ten. Sequenced material: peripheral blood, taken on day 0 of AZD1222 vaccination. Receptors were obtained from an adult in good health.

This clone is a singleton in its sample. The CDR3 reads CASSSDPWSSYEQYF. The DNA for the CDR3 is TGTGCCAGCAGCTCCGACCCCTGGAGCTCCTACGAGCAGTACTTC. The rearrangement links TRBV7-8 to TRBJ2-7, with no clear D. Germline CDR1 is SGHVS and CDR2 is FQNEAQ. This CDR3 is built from 15 residues. Between the trimmed V and J ends, which lost 4 bases and 0 bases, there was a span of 13 bases.

The CDR3 sequence: CASSFLAPAGYTF. In DNA, the CDR3 is TGTGCCAGCAGCTTTTTAGCTCCCGCTGGCTACACCTTC. This chain joins TRBV5-6 and TRBJ1-2; the D is unclear. Germline values: CDR1 SGHDT, CDR2 YYEEEE. The CDR3 runs 13 residues. The V end lost 2 bases, the J end lost 7 bases, and 12 bases lay between the germline ends. The whole variable domain, remainder taken from reference TRBV5-6 and TRBJ1-2, is DAGVTQSPTHLIKTRGQQVTLRCSPKSGHDTVSWYQQALGQGPQFIFQYYEEEERQRGNFPDRFSGHQFPNYSSELNVNALLLGDSALYLCASSFLAPAGYTFGSGTRLTVV.

CDR3 sequence (DNA): TGTGCCAGCCGGGGTCCCAGGCCCTACGAGCAGTACTTC. It specifies CASRGPRPYEQYF. The genes are TRBV2 and TRBJ2-7, with D perhaps matching TRBD2 (5 bases). Trimming removed 8 bases at V and 2 bases at J, with 13 bases between. The CDR3 is 13 amino acids. Per germline, CDR1 SNHLY and CDR2 FYNNEI.

The chain couples TRBV5-4 to TRBJ2-5; TRBD2 is a possible D gene (5 bases). V was cut by 0 bases and J by 1 base, with 13 bases left in between. The germline V gene encodes CDR1 SGHNT and CDR2 YYREEE (reference sequence). This CDR3 contains 16 residues. The CDR3 spells CASSLGTSNLQETQYF. The CDR3 DNA reads TGTGCCAGCAGCTTGGGGACTTCGAACCTCCAAGAGACCCAGTACTTC. The entire variable domain, with the rest obtained from reference TRBV5-4 and TRBJ2-5, is as follows: ETGVTQSPTHLIKTRGQQVTLRCSSQSGHNTVSWYQQALGQGPQFIFQYYREEENGRGNFPPRFSGLQFPNYSSELNVNALELDDSALYLCASSLGTSNLQETQYFGPGTRLLVL.

The V gene is TRBV30, the J gene TRBJ2-7; 12 bases are a match to TRBD2. Germline V gives CDR1 GTSNPN, CDR2 SVGIG (reference sequence). The length of the CDR3 is 14 residues. V was pared by 3 bases and J by 8 bases, with 8 bases of the junction left unmatched. For the CDR3, the DNA is TGTGCCTGGAGCCGGACTAGCGGGGTTATCAAGCAGTACTTC. This sequence encodes CAWSRTSGVIKQYF.